This T cell receptor beta chain originates from a study of T cell responses to AZD1222 COVID-19 vaccine. Study findings and constraints: No repertoire was sampled before or during the peak T cell response, only after it. Unmutated variant regions reportedly attract nearly half of all spike-specific TCRs.

Sequenced by immunoSEQ multiplex PCR; TCRdb stores in-frame clones only, minus some. The sample contains 150,000 to 200,000 clones, approximately 88% of which appear only once. About this clone itself: Its antigen is undetermined.

This CDR3 has 14 amino acids. Germline V gene lookup returns CDR1 SGHRS and CDR2 YFSETQ. The V end lost 5 bases, the J end lost 2 bases, and 11 bases lay between the germline ends. The TCR comes from an adult who received the AZD1222 COVID-19 vaccine. This chain connects TRBV5-1 to TRBJ1-5, with D hard to call. This specimen was peripheral blood, taken 28 days after the second AZD1222 dose. The CDR3 bases are TGCGCCAGCAGTTTGTCTGCGGGCAATCAGCCCCAGCATTTT. Translating gives CASSLSAGNQPQHF.